The 20 T cell receptor beta chains below come from one sample, sequenced in a study of T-cell reconstitution after alpha-beta-depleted transplantation in children. A library of TCRbeta sequences, prepared with unique molecular identifiers, was generated. TCRdb independently ran MiXCR on the PCR reads; one entry per CDR3 protein. The sample lists 300,000 to 400,000 distinct CDR3 sequences; roughly 21% were seen once. Material: PBMCs, mostly from graft donor cells, obtained 180 days after TCRalphabeta/CD19-depleted stem cell transplant. Source of these receptors: a male patient under 18 who had a stem cell transplant for acute lymphoblastic leukemia, so the T cells may come from the graft donor.

This clonotype came up a few times. This rearrangement joins TRBV29-1 to TRBJ2-7; possible D gene TRBD2, 6 bases. Germline V gives CDR1 SQVTM, CDR2 ANQGSEA. The CDR3 is made up of 12 amino acids. V was pared by 8 bases and J by 3 bases, with 14 bases between. In DNA form, the CDR3 reads TGCAGCTTTCCGGCGGGAAGCTACGAGCAGTACTTC. Residues: CSFPAGSYEQYF.

The gene calls are TRBV25-1 and TRBJ2-5; 11 nucleotides agree with TRBD2. This CDR3 has 16 amino acids. V shed 2 bases, J shed 2 bases, and the junction held 4 bases outside the gene matches. Germline V lookup: CDR1 MGHDK, CDR2 SYGVNS. CDR3 bases: TGTGCCAGCAGTGAACTCCTAGCGGGAGGTCAAGAGACCCAGTACTTC. Translation gives CASSELLAGGQETQYF.

This clonotype was picked up a small number of times. This chain connects TRBV5-1 to TRBJ1-2; D gene uncertain. The CDR3 runs to 13 residues. Germline-derived CDR1 and CDR2 are SGHRS and YFSETQ. Between the trimmed V and J ends, which lost 0 bases and 5 bases, there was a span of 8 bases. In DNA form, the CDR3 reads TGCGCCAGCAGCTTGGCCGGTGATTATGGCTACACCTTC. It codes for CASSLAGDYGYTF.

J is TRBJ2-1 and V is TRBV4-1; no clear D gene. V was clipped by 0 bases and J by 0 bases, with 9 bases between them. Germline-derived CDR1 and CDR2 are MGHRA and YSYEKL. This CDR3 is built from 16 residues. CDR3 residues: CASSQDWQDSYNEQFF. Written as DNA, the CDR3 is TGCGCCAGCAGCCAAGATTGGCAGGACTCCTACAATGAGCAGTTCTTC.

This clonotype was recorded a few times. The chain employs TRBV5-1 and TRBJ2-7, with 7 bases that match TRBD1. The CDR3 is made up of 14 amino acids. V dropped 0 bases and J dropped 6; count of bases not matched to a gene: 6. Per germline, CDR1 SGHRS and CDR2 YFSETQ. The DNA of the CDR3 is TGCGCCAGCAGCTTGGGACAGGGCTTGCGCGAGCAGTACTTC. Encoded protein: CASSLGQGLREQYF.

This clonotype was seen only a few times. The chain employs TRBV7-9 and TRBJ1-4; no firm D call. V gave up 3 bases and J gave up 0 bases, with 8 bases separating them. The germline gives CDR1 SEHNR, CDR2 FQNEAQ (reference sequence). The CDR3 totals 15 residues. CDR3 coding DNA: TGTGCCAGCAGCTTCGAGGGCACAACTAATGAAAAACTGTTTTTT. Translation gives CASSFEGTTNEKLFF. Together with reference TRBV7-9 and TRBJ1-4, the CDR3 gives the full variable domain: DTGVSQNPRHKITKRGQNVTFRCDPISEHNRLYWYRQTLGQGPEFLTYFQNEAQLEKSRLLSDRFSAERPKGSFSTLEIQRTEQGDSAMYLCASSFEGTTNEKLFFGSGTQLSVL.

This clonotype was observed many times. V gene TRBV5-1 combines with J gene TRBJ2-3; TRBD2 aligns across 8 bases. Per the germline V gene, CDR1 is SGHRS and CDR2 is YFSETQ. V lost 0 bases to trimming and J lost 7 bases; unmatched junction nucleotides: 7. This CDR3 has 15 amino acids. In nucleotides, the CDR3 is TGCGCCAGCAGCTTGGACGGGGGGGAGGAATATACGCAGTATTTT. Encoded protein: CASSLDGGEEYTQYF.

This rearrangement joins TRBV5-1 to TRBJ2-7; 7 bases are a match to TRBD1. The trim removed 0 bases at V and 1 base at J, leaving 7 bases unmatched. CDR1 SGHRS and CDR2 YFSETQ come from the germline V gene. The length of the CDR3 is 16 residues. CDR3 amino acids: CASSLGDRNPSYEQYF. Written as DNA, the CDR3 is TGCGCCAGCAGCTTGGGGGACAGAAACCCATCCTACGAGCAGTACTTC.

A few counts support this clonotype. This rearrangement joins TRBV20-1 to TRBJ2-3; no clear D. The V end was cut by 0 bases, the J end by 2 bases, with 12 bases between. CDR3 length: 15 amino acids. The germline V gene encodes CDR1 DFQATT and CDR2 SNEGSKA (reference sequence). CDR3 residues: CSARDPWAVTDTQYF. CDR3 bases: TGCAGTGCTAGAGATCCCTGGGCAGTCACAGATACGCAGTATTTT.

This clonotype occurred many times. The chain couples TRBV4-1 to TRBJ2-7; 10 bases map to TRBD1. There are 15 residues in the CDR3. V was pared by 0 bases and J by 5 bases, with 4 bases of the junction left unmatched. Germline loops: CDR1 MGHRA, CDR2 YSYEKL. CDR3 in amino acids: CASSQDPDRGNEQYF. CDR3 in DNA: TGCGCCAGCAGCCAAGATCCGGACAGGGGGAACGAGCAGTACTTC.

This clonotype has a handful of counts. V and J are TRBV12-3 or TRBV12-4 and TRBJ1-4; weak D call: TRBD1 (5 bases). The germline V and J ends were trimmed by 1 base and 4 bases, with 7 bases remaining between them. The CDR3 consists of 14 residues. CDR3 loop: CASSLEQGNEKLFF. The CDR3 coding sequence is TGTGCCAGCAGTTTAGAGCAGGGTAATGAAAAACTGTTTTTT.

This clonotype was observed many times. The chain employs TRBV10-2 and TRBJ2-2, with 8 bases identical to TRBD2. Germline V gives CDR1 WSHSY, CDR2 SAAADI. The CDR3 is 15 amino acids. With V trimmed by 5 bases and J by 3 bases, 5 bases remained unmatched. The CDR3 bases are TGCGCCAGCAGTTTGGCGGGAGGATACACCGGGGAGCTGTTTTTT. It translates to CASSLAGGYTGELFF.

This clonotype was detected a few times. The chain links TRBV20-1 to TRBJ2-5, with D uncertain. The CDR3 length is 13 residues. Germline V gene sequence: CDR1 DFQATT, CDR2 SNEGSKA (reference sequence). V lost 0 bases and J 5 bases, leaving 10 bases between the germline ends. CDR3 nucleotides: TGCAGTGCTAGAGATTGGCAGAGTGAGACCCAGTACTTC. This encodes CSARDWQSETQYF.

The table lists this clonotype with a few counts. J is TRBJ2-3 and V is TRBV6-5; 7 nucleotides align to TRBD2. The CDR3 contains 16 residues. Germline CDR1 and CDR2: MNHEY and SVGAGI. V shed 0 bases and J 4 bases; nucleotides not matched to a gene: 7. CDR3 nucleotides: TGTGCCAGCAGTTACTCTTCGCGGGAGTTGTCAGATACGCAGTATTTT. Protein product: CASSYSSRELSDTQYF.

The chain carries TRBV7-9 and TRBJ2-5, with D possibly TRBD2 on 6 matching bases. CDR3 length equals 14 residues. Trimming cost V 7 bases and J 2 bases, with 14 bases left between them. Germline V gene data show CDR1 as SEHNR and CDR2 as FQNEAQ (reference sequence). The CDR3: CASTQWAGQETQYF. The CDR3 DNA sequence: TGTGCCAGCACTCAATGGGCGGGACAAGAGACCCAGTACTTC. Filled out from reference TRBV7-9 and TRBJ2-5, the complete variable domain reads DTGVSQNPRHKITKRGQNVTFRCDPISEHNRLYWYRQTLGQGPEFLTYFQNEAQLEKSRLLSDRFSAERPKGSFSTLEIQRTEQGDSAMYLCASTQWAGQETQYFGPGTRLLVL.

This clonotype occurred a few times. The V call is TRBV12-3 or TRBV12-4, the J call TRBJ2-1, with 8 bases fitting TRBD2. CDR3 size: 16 residues. The trim removed 7 bases at V and 9 bases at J, leaving 17 bases unmatched. CDR3 nucleotide sequence: TGTGCCAGCACCCCGGGGGCGGGAGGAGGGAGCGGTGAGCAGTTCTTC. Translating it yields CASTPGAGGGSGEQFF.

The chain couples TRBV9 to TRBJ1-6, with TRBD1 as a possible D gene (6 bases). Trimming removed 4 bases at V and 11 bases at J, with 19 bases between. This CDR3 has 15 residues. CDR1 and CDR2 (germline): SGDLS, YYNGEE. In DNA form, the CDR3 reads TGTGCCAGCAGCCAAAGAGGGGGGTTAAATCCACCCCTCCACTTT. It encodes CASSQRGGLNPPLHF.

This sequence joins TRBV2 and TRBJ2-7; 8 bases line up with TRBD1. Germline V lookup: CDR1 SNHLY, CDR2 FYNNEI. The length of the CDR3 is 13 residues. The trim removed 10 bases at V and 3 bases at J, leaving 8 bases unmatched. The CDR3 DNA reads as TGTGCCACGGACCTCGGACAGGGCTACGAGCAGTACTTC. Protein sequence: CATDLGQGYEQYF.

The chain recombines TRBV5-1 with TRBJ2-7, with 10 bases identical to TRBD1. CDR3 length: 16 residues. Trimming cost V 3 bases and J 7 bases; bases outside gene matches: 13. Germline-derived CDR1 and CDR2 are SGHRS and YFSETQ. The CDR3 DNA is TGCGCCAGCAGCTACACGAGGACAGGGGGGCCGGGGGAGCAGTACTTC. Translated: CASSYTRTGGPGEQYF.

The chain joins TRBV10-2 to TRBJ2-5, with D tentatively TRBD2 (5 bases). The CDR3 is 12 amino acids. The germline V gene encodes CDR1 WSHSY and CDR2 SAAADI. Trimming took 8 bases from V and 6 from J, leaving 13 bases between them. Here the CDR3 DNA reads TGCGCCAGCCGGGCCGGGGTGAAGACCCAGTACTTC. It is translated as CASRAGVKTQYF.